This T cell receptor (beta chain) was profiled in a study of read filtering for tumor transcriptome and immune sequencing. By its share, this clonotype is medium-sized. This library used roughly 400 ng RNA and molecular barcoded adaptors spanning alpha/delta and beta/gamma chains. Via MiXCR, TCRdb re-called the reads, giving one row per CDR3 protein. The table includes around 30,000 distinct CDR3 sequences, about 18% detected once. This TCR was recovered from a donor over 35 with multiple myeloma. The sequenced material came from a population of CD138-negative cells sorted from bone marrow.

CDR3 in amino acids: CASSPSSGSHEQYF. CDR3 nucleotide sequence: TGTGCCAGCAGCCCCTCTAGCGGGAGCCACGAGCAGTACTTC. V is TRBV7-9 and J is TRBJ2-7; 10 positions agree with TRBD2. Germline CDR1 reads SEHNR; CDR2 reads FQNEAQ (reference sequence). The CDR3 sequence is 14 residues long. With 5 bases clipped from V and 5 bases from J, the junction kept 6 bases outside the gene matches.